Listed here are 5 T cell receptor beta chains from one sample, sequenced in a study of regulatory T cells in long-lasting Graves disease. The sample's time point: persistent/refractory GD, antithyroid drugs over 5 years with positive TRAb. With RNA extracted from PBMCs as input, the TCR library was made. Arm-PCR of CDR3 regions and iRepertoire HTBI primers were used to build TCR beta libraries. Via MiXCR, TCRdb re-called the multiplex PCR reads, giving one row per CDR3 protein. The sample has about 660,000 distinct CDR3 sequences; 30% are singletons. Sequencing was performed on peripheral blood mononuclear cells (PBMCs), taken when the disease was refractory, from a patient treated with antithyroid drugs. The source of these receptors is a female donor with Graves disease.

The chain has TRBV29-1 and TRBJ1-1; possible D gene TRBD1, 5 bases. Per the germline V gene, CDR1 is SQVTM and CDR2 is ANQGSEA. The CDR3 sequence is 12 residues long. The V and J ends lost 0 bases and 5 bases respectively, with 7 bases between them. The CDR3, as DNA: TGCAGCGTTGAAGAGGGGGGGACTGAAGCTTTCTTT. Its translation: CSVEEGGTEAFF.

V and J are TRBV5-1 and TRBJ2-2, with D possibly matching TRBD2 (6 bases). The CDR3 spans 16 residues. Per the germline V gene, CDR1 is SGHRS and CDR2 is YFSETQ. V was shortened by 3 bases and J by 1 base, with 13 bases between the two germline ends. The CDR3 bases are TGCGCCAGCAGCTCCGGGGTAGCGGAGAACACCGGGGAGCTGTTTTTT. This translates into CASSSGVAENTGELFF.

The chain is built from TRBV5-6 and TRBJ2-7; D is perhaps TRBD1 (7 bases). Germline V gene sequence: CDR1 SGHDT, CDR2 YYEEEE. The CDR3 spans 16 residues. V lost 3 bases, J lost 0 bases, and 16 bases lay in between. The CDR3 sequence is CASSSRDSPSSYEQYF. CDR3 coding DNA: TGTGCCAGCAGCTCGCGGGACAGCCCAAGCTCCTACGAGCAGTACTTC.

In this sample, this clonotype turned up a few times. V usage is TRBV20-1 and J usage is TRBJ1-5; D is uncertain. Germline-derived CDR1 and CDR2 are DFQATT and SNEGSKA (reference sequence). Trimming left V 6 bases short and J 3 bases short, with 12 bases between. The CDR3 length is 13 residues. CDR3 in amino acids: CSAIGRHNQPQHF. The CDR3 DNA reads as TGCAGTGCCATCGGCAGACACAATCAGCCCCAGCATTTT.

The CDR3 reads CASASGGDEKLFF. CDR3 in DNA: TGTGCCAGCGCCTCAGGGGGGGACGAAAAACTGTTTTTT. This rearrangement joins TRBV6-1 to TRBJ1-4, with 7 positions matching TRBD1. Trimming cost V 8 bases and J 8 bases; bases outside gene matches: 8. Germline CDR1 reads MNHNS; CDR2 reads SASEGT. This CDR3 has 13 residues.